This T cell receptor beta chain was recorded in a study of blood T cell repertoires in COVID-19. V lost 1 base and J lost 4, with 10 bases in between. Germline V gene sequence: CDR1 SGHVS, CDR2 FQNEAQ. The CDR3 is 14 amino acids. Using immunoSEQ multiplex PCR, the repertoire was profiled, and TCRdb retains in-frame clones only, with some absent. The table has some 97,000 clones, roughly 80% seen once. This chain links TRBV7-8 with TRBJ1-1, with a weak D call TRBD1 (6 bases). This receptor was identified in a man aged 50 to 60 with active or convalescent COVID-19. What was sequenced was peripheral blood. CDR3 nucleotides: TGTGCCAGCAGCTTAGGCAGGGGTAGCACTGAAGCTTTCTTT. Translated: CASSLGRGSTEAFF.